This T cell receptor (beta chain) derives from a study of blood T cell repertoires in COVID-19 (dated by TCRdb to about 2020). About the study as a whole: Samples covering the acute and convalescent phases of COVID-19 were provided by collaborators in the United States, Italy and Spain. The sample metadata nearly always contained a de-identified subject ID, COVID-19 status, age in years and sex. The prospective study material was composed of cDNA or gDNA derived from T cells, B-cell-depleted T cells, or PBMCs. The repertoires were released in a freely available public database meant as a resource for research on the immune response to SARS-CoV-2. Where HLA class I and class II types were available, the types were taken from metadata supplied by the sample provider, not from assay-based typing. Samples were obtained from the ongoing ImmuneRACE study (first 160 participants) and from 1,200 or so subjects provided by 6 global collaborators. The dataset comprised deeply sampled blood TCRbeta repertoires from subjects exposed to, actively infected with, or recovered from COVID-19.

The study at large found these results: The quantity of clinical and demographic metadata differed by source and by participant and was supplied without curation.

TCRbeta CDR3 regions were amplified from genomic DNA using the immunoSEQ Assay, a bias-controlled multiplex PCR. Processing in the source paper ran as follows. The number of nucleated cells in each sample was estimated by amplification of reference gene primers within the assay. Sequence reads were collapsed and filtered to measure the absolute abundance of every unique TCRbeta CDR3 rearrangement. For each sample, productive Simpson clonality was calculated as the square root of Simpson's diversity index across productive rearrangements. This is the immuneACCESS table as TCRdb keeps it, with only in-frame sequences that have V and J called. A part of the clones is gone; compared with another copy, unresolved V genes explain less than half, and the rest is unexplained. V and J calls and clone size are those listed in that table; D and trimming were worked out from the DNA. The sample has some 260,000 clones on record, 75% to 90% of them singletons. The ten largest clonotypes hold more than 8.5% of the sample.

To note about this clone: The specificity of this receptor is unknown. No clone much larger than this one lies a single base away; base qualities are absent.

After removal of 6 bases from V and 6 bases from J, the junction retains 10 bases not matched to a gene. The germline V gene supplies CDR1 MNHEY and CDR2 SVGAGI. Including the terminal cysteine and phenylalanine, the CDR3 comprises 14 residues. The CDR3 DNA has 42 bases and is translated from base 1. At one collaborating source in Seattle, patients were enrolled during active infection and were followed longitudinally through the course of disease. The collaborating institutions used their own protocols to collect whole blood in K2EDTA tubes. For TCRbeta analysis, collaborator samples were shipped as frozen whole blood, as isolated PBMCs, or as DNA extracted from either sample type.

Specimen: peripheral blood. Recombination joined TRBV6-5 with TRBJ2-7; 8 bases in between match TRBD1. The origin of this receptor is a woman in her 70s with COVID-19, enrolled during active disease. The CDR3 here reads CASRKKGQVGEQYF. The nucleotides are TGTGCCAGCAGAAAAAAGGGACAGGTTGGCGAGCAGTACTTC.